The 24 T cell receptor beta chains below come from one sample, sequenced in a study of regulatory T cells in long-lasting Graves disease. The time point was: newly diagnosed GD, antithyroid drugs for less than 3 months. With RNA extracted from PBMCs as input, the TCR library was made. According to the study, TCR beta libraries were built with iRepertoire HTBI primers and CDR3-region Arm-PCR. TCRdb independently ran MiXCR on the multiplex PCR reads; one entry per CDR3 protein. The sample yields under 700,000 distinct CDR3 sequences, 15% to 20% seen once. This sample was also put to use in a study of T cells in Graves' hyperthyroidism and ophthalmopathy.

The sequences come from peripheral blood mononuclear cells (PBMCs), collected at new diagnosis, from a patient treated with antithyroid drugs. The origin of the receptors is a woman aged 35-65 years with Graves disease.

To note about this clonotype: One junction end does not reproduce the germline sequence, and a read error may be involved. The chain links TRBV5-6 to TRBJ2-7; a weak D match, TRBD1 (5 bases). The CDR3 is 13 residues long. The V gene's germline CDR1 is SGHDT and CDR2 YYEEEE. The CDR3, as DNA: TGTGCCAGCAGCTTTGACAGAACCTACGAGAAGTACTTC. Translation gives CASSFDRTYEKYF.

This clonotype was counted many times. The chain joins TRBV6-1 to TRBJ1-2; D perhaps matches TRBD1 (5 bases). Germline V lookup: CDR1 MNHNS, CDR2 SASEGT. Trimming removed 6 bases from V and 4 bases from J, with 12 bases in between. This CDR3 spans 13 amino acids. CDR3 bases: TGTGCCAGCAGACAGGACGGATTCTATGGCTACACCTTC. It encodes CASRQDGFYGYTF.

This clonotype has only a few counts. CDR3 nucleotide sequence: TGCGCCAGCAGCTCCGGTGAGGGGGCGTATGAAAAACTGTTTTTT. It translates to CASSSGEGAYEKLFF. This chain links TRBV5-1 with TRBJ1-4, with 7 bases identical to TRBD1. Trimming cost V 3 bases and J 6 bases; bases outside gene matches: 8. This CDR3 is built from 15 residues. The germline V gene encodes CDR1 SGHRS and CDR2 YFSETQ.

This clonotype has only one observation. V and J are TRBV29-1 and TRBJ1-2; the D gene is possibly TRBD1 (5 bases). Germline values: CDR1 SQVTM, CDR2 ANQGSEA. V lost 7 bases and J lost 4, with 10 bases in between. The CDR3 covers 11 residues. For the CDR3, the DNA is TGCAGCGGAAGAGACAGCTATGGCTACACCTTC. Amino acid sequence: CSGRDSYGYTF.

V gene TRBV5-1 combines with J gene TRBJ2-3; D ambiguous. The germline V and J ends were trimmed by 5 bases and 0 bases, with 10 bases remaining between them. This CDR3 comprises 14 residues. Germline-derived CDR1 and CDR2 are SGHRS and YFSETQ. CDR3 in amino acids: CASSLRRSTDTQYF. As DNA, the CDR3 is TGCGCCAGCAGTTTGAGGCGAAGCACAGATACGCAGTATTTT.

This clonotype was detected many times. The chain couples TRBV27 to TRBJ1-1; D unclear. The V gene's germline CDR1 is MNHEY and CDR2 SMNVEV (reference sequence). The CDR3 consists of 9 residues. The germline V and J ends were trimmed by 6 bases and 10 bases, with 6 bases remaining between them. The CDR3 nucleotides read TGTGCCAGCAGGGGGAGAGCTTTCTTT. As protein: CASRGRAFF.

The rearrangement links TRBV29-1 to TRBJ1-2; D ambiguous. The CDR3 is 13 amino acids. The germline V gene encodes CDR1 SQVTM and CDR2 ANQGSEA. V was pared by 6 bases and J by 3 bases, with 14 bases between. The CDR3 region is CSVDPRGDYGYTF. In nucleotides, the CDR3 is TGCAGCGTCGATCCTCGGGGTGACTATGGCTACACCTTC.

The chain combines TRBV5-4 with TRBJ1-1, with TRBD1 identical over 9 bases. V was pared by 5 bases and J by 4 bases, with 15 bases of the junction left unmatched. The germline CDR1 and CDR2 sequences are SGHNT and YYREEE (reference sequence). The CDR3 sequence is 17 residues long. The CDR3 protein is CASRPTGGNSIVTEAFF. DNA for the CDR3: TGTGCCAGCAGGCCGACAGGGGGTAATTCGATTGTCACTGAAGCTTTCTTT. Drawing the rest from reference TRBV5-4 and TRBJ1-1, the complete variable domain is ETGVTQSPTHLIKTRGQQVTLRCSSQSGHNTVSWYQQALGQGPQFIFQYYREEENGRGNFPPRFSGLQFPNYSSELNVNALELDDSALYLCASRPTGGNSIVTEAFFGQGTRLTVV.

The chain joins TRBV10-3 to TRBJ2-7; 7 bases fit TRBD1. The ends lost 5 bases at V and 0 bases at J; junction bases unmatched: 10. The length of the CDR3 is 16 residues. CDR1 ENHRY and CDR2 SYGVKD come from the germline V gene. The CDR3 nucleotides are TGTGCCATCAGTCAACCCCCGGGACAGAGCTCCTACGAGCAGTACTTC. Translated: CAISQPPGQSSYEQYF.

In its sample, this clonotype was seen many times. V and J are TRBV2 and TRBJ2-2; a possible D gene is TRBD2 (5 bases). The germline CDR1 and CDR2 sequences are SNHLY and FYNNEI. V gave up 0 bases and J gave up 5 bases, with 10 bases separating them. The CDR3 has 15 amino acids. CDR3 nucleotides: TGTGCCAGCAGTGAAGCGCGGGTGGGAACCGGGGAGCTGTTTTTT. This sequence encodes CASSEARVGTGELFF. Using reference TRBV2 and TRBJ2-2 for the parts outside the CDR3, the full variable domain is EPEVTQTPSHQVTQMGQEVILRCVPISNHLYFYWYRQILGQKVEFLVSFYNNEISEKSEIFDDQFSVERPDGSNFTLKIRSTKLEDSAMYFCASSEARVGTGELFFGEGSRLTVL.

This clonotype was counted a few times. The rearrangement links TRBV4-2 to TRBJ1-6, with D possibly matching TRBD1 (6 bases). V shed 1 base and J shed 7 bases, with 11 bases lying between them. Germline loops: CDR1 LGHNA, CDR2 YNFKEQ. The length of the CDR3 is 15 residues. The CDR3 reads CASSQGDTNNSPLHF. The DNA for the CDR3 is TGTGCCAGCAGCCAAGGGGACACAAACAATTCACCCCTCCACTTT.

This clonotype has ten or more counts. The rearrangement links TRBV30 to TRBJ2-1; D unresolved. The germline V gene encodes CDR1 GTSNPN and CDR2 SVGIG (reference sequence). Trimming took off 1 base at V and 0 bases at J, with 7 bases between the two ends. The CDR3 is made up of 14 amino acids. The DNA for the CDR3 is TGTGCCTGGAGTGGATGGAGCTCCTACAATGAGCAGTTCTTC. Protein sequence: CAWSGWSSYNEQFF.

In its sample, this clonotype was seen a few times. The chain links TRBV19 to TRBJ2-5; the D gene is possibly TRBD2 (7 bases). Germline values: CDR1 LNHDA, CDR2 SQIVND (reference sequence). Trimming removed 6 bases at V and 5 bases at J, with 22 bases between. The CDR3 has 16 residues. CDR3 sequence (DNA): TGTGCCAGTAGCCCCCGAGGGCAGGGGAGGGGTGAGACCCAGTACTTC. It specifies CASSPRGQGRGETQYF. The full variable domain, its missing parts supplied by reference TRBV19 and TRBJ2-5, is DGGITQSPKYLFRKEGQNVTLSCEQNLNHDAMYWYRQDPGQGLRLIYYSQIVNDFQKGDIAEGYSVSREKKESFPLTVTSAQKNPTAFYLCASSPRGQGRGETQYFGPGTRLLVL.

This clonotype was found once. The gene calls are TRBV19 and TRBJ2-2, with D unresolved. With 11 bases removed from V and 4 bases from J, the gap between germline ends came to 17 bases. CDR1 LNHDA and CDR2 SQIVND come from the germline V gene (reference sequence). This CDR3 has 14 amino acids. The CDR3 here is CAGAQNDLTGELFF. Here the CDR3 DNA reads TGTGCCGGAGCTCAAAACGACCTCACCGGGGAGCTGTTTTTT. Full variable domain (remainder filled in from reference TRBV19 and TRBJ2-2): DGGITQSPKYLFRKEGQNVTLSCEQNLNHDAMYWYRQDPGQGLRLIYYSQIVNDFQKGDIAEGYSVSREKKESFPLTVTSAQKNPTAFYLCAGAQNDLTGELFFGEGSRLTVL.

This clonotype has ten or more counts. The CDR3 region is CASRSGTEEKLFF. CDR3 in DNA: TGTGCCAGCAGATCCGGGACAGAGGAAAAACTGTTTTTT. The genes are TRBV6-1 and TRBJ1-4; 7 nucleotides match TRBD1. V trimming: 6 bases; J trimming: 8 bases; junction bases outside the gene matches: 6. The CDR3 loop spans 13 amino acids. Per germline, CDR1 MNHNS and CDR2 SASEGT.

This clonotype was observed a few times. The chain employs TRBV12-3 or TRBV12-4 and TRBJ2-3, with D unresolved. This CDR3 region has 11 residues. V was shortened by 6 bases and J by 7 bases, with 8 bases between the two germline ends. Written as DNA, the CDR3 is TGTGCCAGCAGCCTCAGAAATACGCAGTATTTT. Encoded protein: CASSLRNTQYF.

This clonotype was observed many times. The chain uses TRBV30 and TRBJ1-2, with a weak D call TRBD1 (5 bases). V was pared by 2 bases and J by 4 bases, with 23 bases between. This CDR3 has 17 amino acids. Germline assignment: CDR1 GTSNPN and CDR2 SVGIG (reference sequence). Written as DNA, the CDR3 is TGTGCCTGGAGTTCAGGGACGGGCCGGCAGGGTGGCTATGGCTACACCTTC. It encodes CAWSSGTGRQGGYGYTF.

This clonotype was counted only a few times. This sequence joins TRBV20-1 and TRBJ1-1, with D tentatively TRBD1 (6 bases). CDR3 length: 13 residues. Trimming cost V 6 bases and J 4 bases, with 15 bases left between them. In germline, CDR1 is DFQATT, CDR2 SNEGSKA (reference sequence). This CDR3 is CSAPDQGGTEAFF. DNA of the CDR3: TGCAGTGCCCCTGACCAAGGGGGCACTGAAGCTTTCTTT.

The CDR3 bases are TGCAGCGTTGGGAAGCGGGGGCCTGGATACGAGCAGTACTTC. Protein sequence: CSVGKRGPGYEQYF. The chain links TRBV29-1 to TRBJ2-7; the match to TRBD2 covers 8 bases. CDR1 is SQVTM and CDR2 is ANQGSEA in the germline V gene. The CDR3 runs 14 residues. Trimming removed 4 bases from V and 4 bases from J; junction bases left unmatched: 9.

This clonotype was counted at least ten times. This sequence joins TRBV15 and TRBJ2-7, with TRBD1 identical over 9 bases. The CDR3 spans 16 residues. Germline CDR1 LNHNV, CDR2 YYDKDF (reference sequence). After removal of 2 bases from V and 3 bases from J, the junction contained 8 bases not matched to a gene. For the CDR3, the DNA is TGTGCCACCAGCAGAAACCAACCGGGACAGGGCTACGAGCAGTACTTC. Residues: CATSRNQPGQGYEQYF. The full variable domain, in which reference TRBV15 and TRBJ2-7 provide the parts outside the CDR3, is DAMVIQNPRYQVTQFGKPVTLSCSQTLNHNVMYWYQQKSSQAPKLLFHYYDKDFNNEADTPDNFQSRRPNTSFCFLDIRSPGLGDTAMYLCATSRNQPGQGYEQYFGPGTRLTVT.

The V and J genes are TRBV7-3 and TRBJ2-1; D is possibly TRBD1 (5 bases). The CDR3 is 15 residues long. V was pared by 5 bases and J by 2 bases, with 13 bases between. Germline V CDR1 and CDR2: SGHTA, FQGTGA. The CDR3 DNA reads TGTGCCAGCAGCCAAGGGCCAGGGACCTACAATGAGCAGTTCTTC. Encoded protein: CASSQGPGTYNEQFF.

The chain couples TRBV19 to TRBJ2-2; weak D call: TRBD1 (5 bases). V was shortened by 11 bases and J by 0 bases, with 13 bases between the two germline ends. This CDR3 comprises 14 residues. Germline V gene lookup returns CDR1 LNHDA and CDR2 SQIVND (reference sequence). The CDR3 spells CAGRTFANTGELFF. In DNA, the CDR3 is TGTGCCGGTCGGACATTCGCGAACACCGGGGAGCTGTTTTTT.

This clonotype was found a few times. V usage is TRBV7-9 and J usage is TRBJ2-1, with D possibly being TRBD2 (6 bases). This CDR3 is built from 14 residues. Germline CDR1 and CDR2: SEHNR and FQNEAQ (reference sequence). V was pared by 1 base and J by 8 bases, with 12 bases between. In DNA, the CDR3 is TGTGCCAGCAGCTTAGATCTAGCGCTCGATGAGCAGTTCTTC. Amino acids: CASSLDLALDEQFF.

This clonotype occurred a few times. The chain has TRBV18 and TRBJ1-2; D unclear. V was clipped by 2 bases and J by 8 bases, with 24 bases between them. Per the germline V gene, CDR1 is KGHSH and CDR2 is LQKENI. There are 17 residues in the CDR3. This chain's CDR3 is CASSPRLLSGALEGYTF. Written as DNA, the CDR3 is TGTGCCAGCTCACCAAGGCTCCTCAGCGGCGCTCTTGAGGGCTACACCTTC.